The next 30 T cell receptor beta chains were all read from a single sample in a study of Graves' ophthalmopathy and Graves' hyperthyroidism. Amplification of TCR beta CDR3 regions used RNA transcripts. HTBI primers were employed in first-round RT-PCR, then a second-round multiplex PCR followed. TCRdb independently ran MiXCR on the multiplex PCR reads; one entry per CDR3 protein. The sample consists of 200,000 to 250,000 distinct CDR3 sequences, approximately 29% of them appearing once. The sample was peripheral blood. The receptors were gathered from a man in his forties or fifties with Graves' ophthalmopathy.

The J gene is TRBJ2-1, the V gene TRBV7-8, with D unresolved. V shed 2 bases and J shed 0 bases, with 11 bases lying between them. CDR3 length equals 16 residues. The germline CDR1 and CDR2 sequences are SGHVS and FQNEAQ. This CDR3 reads CASSLSRLSSYNEQFF. CDR3 DNA: TGTGCCAGCAGCTTATCTCGGCTCAGCTCCTACAATGAGCAGTTCTTC.

This chain connects TRBV7-3 to TRBJ2-4, with no clear D. The germline V and J ends were trimmed by 5 bases and 0 bases, with 17 bases remaining between them. Germline CDR1 SGHTA, CDR2 FQGTGA. This CDR3 is built from 17 residues. CDR3 DNA sequence: TGTGCCAGCAGCCCACCTCGACGGTCCCTAGCCAAAAACATTCAGTACTTC. It translates to CASSPPRRSLAKNIQYF.

This clonotype was counted many times. The CDR3 DNA is TGTGCCAGCAGTTACAGGGGGCTAGACACCGGGGAGCTGTTTTTT. This translates into CASSYRGLDTGELFF. This chain joins TRBV6-5 and TRBJ2-2; 7 bases line up with TRBD1. Germline V lookup: CDR1 MNHEY, CDR2 SVGAGI. Germline trimming cut 2 bases from V and 3 bases from J; bases unmatched to any gene: 3. The CDR3 runs to 15 residues.

The chain uses TRBV6-2 or TRBV6-3 and TRBJ2-7, with TRBD2 identical over 8 bases. From germline, CDR1 is MNHEY and CDR2 SVGEGT. The trim removed 4 bases at V and 2 bases at J, leaving 7 bases unmatched. This CDR3 contains 15 residues. CDR3 coding DNA: TGTGCCAGCAGTTCCCAGCGGGAGCATCCCTACGAGCAGTACTTC. Protein product: CASSSQREHPYEQYF.

The chain uses TRBV12-3 or TRBV12-4 and TRBJ2-2; D possibly corresponds to TRBD1 (6 bases). V lost 9 bases and J 8 bases, leaving 22 bases between the germline ends. The CDR3 loop spans 15 amino acids. CDR3 in amino acids: CASSNSGTRTGELFF. The DNA for the CDR3 is TGTGCCAGTTCTAATTCCGGGACACGGACTGGGGAGCTGTTTTTT.

Turning to this clonotype: One end of the junction fails to match germline, which may point to a read error. The chain is built from TRBV28 and TRBJ2-7, with D unresolved. The CDR3 is made up of 13 amino acids. Germline CDR1 MDHEN, CDR2 SYDVKM. The CDR3 spells CASSLQTRRSAHF. The CDR3, as DNA: TGTGCCAGCAGTCTGCAAACCCGACGGAGCGCGCACTTC.

In its sample, this clonotype was seen many times. The chain links TRBV29-1 to TRBJ1-1, with D unresolved. Trimming pared 7 bases from V and 8 bases from J, leaving 26 bases between. This CDR3 region has 15 residues. Germline CDR1 and CDR2: SQVTM and ANQGSEA. CDR3 DNA sequence: TGCAGCGCTGGAGACCGACTTCACCACAAGGGAGAAGCTTTCTTT. Translating gives CSAGDRLHHKGEAFF.

The genes are TRBV5-1 and TRBJ1-2; D unclear. CDR1 is SGHRS, CDR2 YFSETQ, per germline. The germline V and J ends were trimmed by 6 bases and 5 bases, with 17 bases remaining between them. The CDR3 is 14 residues long. This CDR3 is CASTKGQNDYGYTF. The CDR3 DNA is TGCGCCAGCACCAAAGGCCAAAACGATTATGGCTACACCTTC.

This clonotype was observed once. This CDR3 reads CASSPAGDRASGGYTF. The CDR3 DNA is TGTGCCAGCAGTCCTGCCGGGGACAGGGCATCTGGTGGCTACACCTTC. The chain links TRBV28 to TRBJ1-2, with 9 bases fitting TRBD1. From germline, CDR1 is MDHEN and CDR2 SYDVKM. The length of the CDR3 is 16 residues. After removal of 5 bases from V and 7 bases from J, the junction contained 14 bases not matched to a gene.

This chain joins TRBV6-2 or TRBV6-3 and TRBJ1-1; the D gene is possibly TRBD1 (6 bases). Germline assignment: CDR1 MNHEY and CDR2 SVGEGT. This CDR3 spans 17 amino acids. The V end was cut by 6 bases, the J end by 2 bases, with 22 bases between. CDR3 residues: CASSRTVGHLGNTEAFF. In DNA, the CDR3 is TGTGCCAGCAGCCGGACAGTGGGGCATCTAGGAAACACTGAAGCTTTCTTT.

This clonotype was counted at least ten times. The rearrangement uses TRBV4-1 and TRBJ2-7; D is ambiguous. Germline CDR1 reads MGHRA; CDR2 reads YSYEKL. The V end was cut by 1 base, the J end by 4 bases, with 8 bases between. The CDR3 covers 13 residues. CDR3 DNA: TGCGCCAGCAGCCAAGCGGTTGAATACGAGCAGTACTTC. This sequence encodes CASSQAVEYEQYF.

V gene TRBV20-1 combines with J gene TRBJ2-7, with D perhaps TRBD2 (6 bases). Looked up from germline, CDR1 is DFQATT and CDR2 is SNEGSKA (reference sequence). There are 14 residues in the CDR3. The V end was cut by 7 bases, the J end by 2 bases, with 18 bases between. CDR3 bases: TGCAGTGTCTCTGGCGGGAACAATCCCTACGAGCAGTACTTC. Amino acids: CSVSGGNNPYEQYF.

This clonotype has ten or more counts. This rearrangement joins TRBV5-1 to TRBJ2-7; D might be TRBD1 or TRBD2, each matching 6 bases. V lost 0 bases and J lost 8, with 12 bases in between. Germline V lookup: CDR1 SGHRS, CDR2 YFSETQ. There are 13 residues in the CDR3. The CDR3: CASSLGGTPQQYF. The CDR3 bases are TGCGCCAGCAGCTTGGGCGGGACACCACAGCAGTACTTC. Full variable domain (rest looked up from reference TRBV5-1 and TRBJ2-7): KAGVTQTPRYLIKTRGQQVTLSCSPISGHRSVSWYQQTPGQGLQFLFEYFSETQRNKGNFPGRFSGRQFSNSRSEMNVSTLELGDSALYLCASSLGGTPQQYFGPGTRLTVT.

This clonotype appeared a few times. V gene TRBV6-2 or TRBV6-3 combines with J gene TRBJ2-7; TRBD2 is a possible D gene (6 bases). There are 12 residues in the CDR3. Germline-derived CDR1 and CDR2 are MNHEY and SVGEGT. V was pared by 9 bases and J by 2 bases, with 11 bases between. The CDR3 loop reads CASSGLTYEQYF. The CDR3 nucleotides read TGTGCCAGTTCGGGACTCACCTACGAGCAGTACTTC.

This clonotype was seen many times. The chain carries TRBV25-1 and TRBJ2-7; 8 bases map to TRBD2. The CDR3 is made up of 14 amino acids. J gave up 2 bases and V 4 bases, and 4 bases lay outside the gene matches. The germline V gene has CDR1 MGHDK and CDR2 SYGVNS. Here the CDR3 DNA reads TGTGCCAGCAGTGTACGCGGGAGGCCCTACGAGCAGTACTTC. As protein: CASSVRGRPYEQYF.

At least ten counts were recorded for this clonotype. This chain joins TRBV6-2 or TRBV6-3 and TRBJ2-7; D is ambiguous. Trimming pared 5 bases from V and 11 bases from J, leaving 13 bases between. Germline CDR1 MNHEY, CDR2 SVGEGT. There are 11 residues in the CDR3. CDR3 DNA sequence: TGTGCCAGCAGTACAGTTGGGAAGGAGTACTTC. Encoded protein: CASSTVGKEYF.

The rearrangement uses TRBV28 and TRBJ2-6, with 7 positions matching TRBD1. Germline V gene data show CDR1 as MDHEN and CDR2 as SYDVKM. CDR3 size: 19 residues. Losses at the gene ends were 5 bases for V and 2 bases for J; bases not matched to a gene: 15. The CDR3 DNA sequence: TGTGCCAGCAGTCCCACGGGACAGCTAAACCCCCCTGGGGCCAACGTCCTGACTTTC. Translating it yields CASSPTGQLNPPGANVLTF.

This clonotype rates as medium-sized. This sequence joins TRBV7-2 and TRBJ2-7; perhaps TRBD2 as D (5 bases). There are 14 residues in the CDR3. From germline, CDR1 is SGHTA and CDR2 FQGNSA. Trimming shortened V by 5 bases and J by 3 bases, and 14 bases separated the two germline ends. The CDR3 reads CASSTPGSDYEQYF. For the CDR3, the DNA is TGTGCCAGCAGCACCCCGGGGTCCGACTACGAGCAGTACTTC.

This clonotype was recorded at least ten times. This rearrangement joins TRBV12-5 to TRBJ1-2, with D perhaps TRBD1 (6 bases). CDR1 LGHNT and CDR2 FRNRAP come from the germline V gene. Trimming took 1 base from V and 3 from J, leaving 6 bases between them. The CDR3 contains 13 residues. As DNA, the CDR3 is TGTGCTAGTGGTTTGGGGACAGACTATGGCTACACCTTC. It translates to CASGLGTDYGYTF.

This clonotype was counted many times. The chain links TRBV7-2 to TRBJ2-7; D is perhaps TRBD1 (5 bases). Per germline, CDR1 SGHTA and CDR2 FQGNSA. V gave up 2 bases and J gave up 3 bases, with 14 bases separating them. CDR3 length: 15 residues. DNA for the CDR3: TGTGCCAGCAGCTTATTAGTCAGGGATGACTACGAGCAGTACTTC. Translated, it gives CASSLLVRDDYEQYF.

The chain employs TRBV2 and TRBJ2-5, with TRBD1 identical over 10 bases. J lost 5 bases, V lost 4 bases, and 7 bases had no gene match. Germline V gene sequence: CDR1 SNHLY, CDR2 FYNNEI. The CDR3 is made up of 15 amino acids. CDR3 sequence reads: CASSADRGRGETQYF. CDR3 bases: TGTGCCAGCAGTGCCGACAGGGGGCGCGGGGAGACCCAGTACTTC.

This clonotype was seen ten or more times. J is TRBJ1-2 and V is TRBV20-1; no reliable D call. The V and J ends lost 1 base and 3 bases respectively, with 6 bases between them. The CDR3 runs to 12 residues. The germline V gene has CDR1 DFQATT and CDR2 SNEGSKA (reference sequence). The chain's CDR3 is CSARGIDYGYTF. CDR3 in DNA: TGCAGTGCTAGAGGCATAGACTATGGCTACACCTTC.

This clonotype was recorded many times. The V gene is TRBV7-2, the J gene TRBJ2-7; D may be TRBD1 (5 bases). CDR1 and CDR2 (germline): SGHTA, FQGNSA. The CDR3 is 13 residues long. V was pared by 1 base and J by 4 bases, with 8 bases between. In DNA, the CDR3 is TGTGCCAGCAGCTTAGGCAGGGCGTACGAGCAGTACTTC. It codes for CASSLGRAYEQYF.

The CDR3, as DNA: TGCGCCAGCAGTGTATACAGGGATTCACCCCTCCACTTT. Translated: CASSVYRDSPLHF. V and J are TRBV10-2 and TRBJ1-6; D is perhaps TRBD1 (6 bases). Trimming took off 4 bases at V and 8 bases at J, with 9 bases between the two ends. The germline V gene encodes CDR1 WSHSY and CDR2 SAAADI. CDR3 length equals 13 residues.

This clonotype has a count of ten or more. This chain uses TRBV28 with TRBJ2-3; TRBD1 aligns across 7 bases. Losses at the gene ends were 6 bases for V and 4 bases for J; bases not matched to a gene: 7. Germline V gene data show CDR1 as MDHEN and CDR2 as SYDVKM. This CDR3 is 14 amino acids long. CDR3 bases: TGTGCCAGCAGCCTAAGGGGGCGATCAGATACGCAGTATTTT. This sequence encodes CASSLRGRSDTQYF.

This clonotype has at least ten counts. The chain employs TRBV15 and TRBJ1-2; tentatively, D is TRBD1 (6 bases). Germline-derived CDR1 and CDR2 are LNHNV and YYDKDF (reference sequence). Trimming left V 3 bases short and J 6 bases short, with 17 bases between. This CDR3 has 15 residues. The CDR3 loop reads CATSRPTGSRDGYTF. The CDR3 nucleotides are TGTGCCACCAGCAGGCCAACAGGGTCCCGGGATGGCTACACCTTC. Full variable domain (remainder filled in from reference TRBV15 and TRBJ1-2): DAMVIQNPRYQVTQFGKPVTLSCSQTLNHNVMYWYQQKSSQAPKLLFHYYDKDFNNEADTPDNFQSRRPNTSFCFLDIRSPGLGDTAMYLCATSRPTGSRDGYTFGSGTRLTVV.

The chain carries TRBV7-2 and TRBJ2-5; no reliable D call. Trimming shortened V by 2 bases and J by 4 bases, and 8 bases separated the two germline ends. The germline V gene has CDR1 SGHTA and CDR2 FQGNSA. CDR3 length: 13 residues. The CDR3 DNA sequence: TGTGCCAGCAGCTTAACGGCTTCAGAGACCCAGTACTTC. This encodes CASSLTASETQYF. Together with reference TRBV7-2 and TRBJ2-5, the CDR3 gives the full variable domain: GAGVSQSPSNKVTEKGKDVELRCDPISGHTALYWYRQSLGQGLEFLIYFQGNSAPDKSGLPSDRFSAERTGGSVSTLTIQRTQQEDSAVYLCASSLTASETQYFGPGTRLLVL.

The V and J genes are TRBV12-3 or TRBV12-4 and TRBJ1-2; a weak D match, TRBD1 (6 bases). This CDR3 is built from 14 residues. Trimming shortened V by 2 bases and J by 4 bases, and 11 bases separated the two germline ends. The CDR3: CASSLNRDIYGYTF. The DNA of the CDR3 is TGTGCCAGCAGTTTAAACAGGGATATCTATGGCTACACCTTC.

This clonotype was recorded at least ten times. The V call is TRBV6-5, the J call TRBJ1-6; a possible D gene is TRBD1 (5 bases). Germline CDR1 and CDR2: MNHEY and SVGAGI. Trimming removed 2 bases from V and 10 bases from J, with 12 bases in between. CDR3 length: 14 residues. In DNA, the CDR3 is TGTGCCAGCAGTTACGTAGTCGGGGCATCACCCCTCCACTTT. Protein: CASSYVVGASPLHF.

This clonotype occurred many times. V gene TRBV6-2 or TRBV6-3 combines with J gene TRBJ1-1; a possible D gene is TRBD1 (6 bases). With 5 bases removed from V and 4 bases from J, the gap between germline ends came to 14 bases. This CDR3 has 14 residues. Germline V gene sequence: CDR1 MNHEY, CDR2 SVGEGT. CDR3 nucleotides: TGTGCCAGCAGTCTCCGGCAGGGGAGCACTGAAGCTTTCTTT. Residues: CASSLRQGSTEAFF.